A single sample gave rise to the 31 T cell receptor beta chains below, sequenced in a study of CD8+ T cells in alopecia areata. Extracted RNA was reverse transcribed into cDNA, the sequencing template. Using immunoSEQ multiplex PCR, the repertoire was profiled, and TCRdb retains in-frame clones only, with some absent. Of 150,000 or so clones in the sample, roughly two thirds were seen once. Described treatment: oral pan-JAK inhibitor, 5-10 mg twice daily. Material: CD4+ T cells sorted from blood, obtained at week 4, from a patient treated with tofacitinib. These receptors were collected from a human donor with alopecia areata.

A few counts support this clone. The rearrangement joins TRBV7-9 to TRBJ1-1, with D unresolved. CDR3 size: 11 residues. Germline V gene data show CDR1 as SEHNR and CDR2 as FQNEAQ (reference sequence). Trimming stripped 5 bases from V and 7 bases from J, with 8 bases between. CDR3 loop: CASSRQGEAFF. The CDR3 nucleotides are TGTGCCAGCAGCCGACAAGGTGAAGCTTTCTTT.

The rearrangement uses TRBV7-9 and TRBJ1-2, with a tentative D call TRBD1 (6 bases). Trimming cost V 5 bases and J 4 bases, with 14 bases left between them. The CDR3 contains 14 residues. In germline, CDR1 is SEHNR, CDR2 FQNEAQ (reference sequence). The chain's CDR3 is CASSRIQDSYGYTF. CDR3 nucleotide sequence: TGTGCCAGCAGCCGTATCCAGGACAGCTATGGCTACACCTTC. Complete variable domain (other parts from reference TRBV7-9 and TRBJ1-2): DTGVSQNPRHKITKRGQNVTFRCDPISEHNRLYWYRQTLGQGPEFLTYFQNEAQLEKSRLLSDRFSAERPKGSFSTLEIQRTEQGDSAMYLCASSRIQDSYGYTFGSGTRLTVV.

The table lists this clone with many counts. The V and J genes are TRBV10-3 and TRBJ1-5; 10 bases match TRBD1. The germline V gene encodes CDR1 ENHRY and CDR2 SYGVKD. This CDR3 region has 15 residues. V shed 6 bases, J shed 2 bases, and the junction held 4 bases outside the gene matches. This chain's CDR3 is CAISGTGDRNQPQHF. CDR3 DNA sequence: TGTGCCATCAGCGGGACAGGGGACCGCAATCAGCCCCAGCATTTT.

This clone was detected a few times. V gene TRBV4-1 combines with J gene TRBJ1-2; D is unclear. Germline V lookup: CDR1 MGHRA, CDR2 YSYEKL. V lost 0 bases and J lost 3, with 20 bases in between. The CDR3 loop spans 18 amino acids. CDR3 coding DNA: TGCGCCAGCAGCCAAGAACCGGGGAGCCTGCTTGGAGACTATGGCTACACCTTC. Amino acid sequence: CASSQEPGSLLGDYGYTF.

V usage is TRBV15 and J usage is TRBJ2-7; unclear D gene. Deletions cut 4 bases from V and 7 bases from J, with 8 bases between. This CDR3 is built from 11 residues. Looked up from germline, CDR1 is LNHNV and CDR2 is YYDKDF (reference sequence). CDR3 amino acids: CATSTRYEQYF. The CDR3 DNA reads TGTGCCACCAGCACCCGTTATGAGCAGTACTTC.

This clone was counted only a few times. This CDR3 is CASSVRGQVNTEAFF. The CDR3 DNA sequence: TGTGCCAGCAGTGTGAGAGGACAGGTGAACACTGAAGCTTTCTTT. The genes are TRBV6-1 and TRBJ1-1; TRBD1 agrees at 7 bases. In germline, CDR1 is MNHNS, CDR2 SASEGT. The CDR3 totals 15 residues. The V gene end was trimmed by 4 bases and the J gene end by 0 bases; junction bases not matched to a gene: 5.

V is TRBV29-1 and J is TRBJ2-1; 7 positions match TRBD2. CDR1 SQVTM and CDR2 ANQGSEA come from the germline V gene. V lost 7 bases and J lost 5; bases outside the gene matches: 5. This CDR3 spans 12 amino acids. The CDR3: CSGKRGDNEQFF. In DNA form, the CDR3 reads TGCAGCGGAAAGCGGGGAGACAATGAGCAGTTCTTC.

V usage is TRBV30 and J usage is TRBJ1-2, with D unresolved. The CDR3 is 10 residues long. From germline, CDR1 is GTSNPN and CDR2 SVGIG (reference sequence). The V and J ends lost 4 bases and 5 bases respectively, with 5 bases between them. The CDR3 sequence: CAWIGYGYTF. CDR3 nucleotide sequence: TGTGCCTGGATTGGATATGGCTACACCTTC.

J is TRBJ2-7 and V is TRBV30; D remains unclear. Germline CDR1 GTSNPN, CDR2 SVGIG (reference sequence). The CDR3 length is 12 residues. Trimming stripped 1 base from V and 4 bases from J, with 8 bases between. CDR3 nucleotide sequence: TGTGCCTGGAGTGATTTCCCATACGAGCAGTACTTC. It codes for CAWSDFPYEQYF.

This clone was detected only a few times. The chain combines TRBV29-1 with TRBJ2-2; a possible D gene is TRBD2 (6 bases). The germline V gene has CDR1 SQVTM and CDR2 ANQGSEA. The CDR3 extends over 13 amino acids. V was shortened by 6 bases and J by 5 bases, with 13 bases between the two germline ends. The CDR3 region is CSVRDGRTGELFF. Written as DNA, the CDR3 is TGCAGCGTGAGGGACGGGAGAACCGGGGAGCTGTTTTTT.

The genes are TRBV20-1 and TRBJ1-2; possible D gene TRBD1, 5 bases. Trimming shortened V by 4 bases and J by 4 bases, and 7 bases separated the two germline ends. The CDR3 is 11 amino acids. Germline V CDR1 and CDR2: DFQATT, SNEGSKA (reference sequence). The CDR3 DNA follows: TGCAGTGCTATAGGGACCTATGGCTACACCTTC. This codes for CSAIGTYGYTF.

V is TRBV6-6 and J is TRBJ1-5; a possible D gene is TRBD1 (5 bases). Germline assignment: CDR1 MNHNY and CDR2 SVGAGI (reference sequence). Between the trimmed V and J ends, which lost 0 bases and 1 base, there was a span of 7 bases. The CDR3 length is 15 residues. The CDR3 here is CASSYSGGSNQPQHF. CDR3 coding DNA: TGTGCCAGCAGTTACTCGGGGGGGAGCAATCAGCCCCAGCATTTT.

CDR3 residues: CASSQGGGSQETQYF. The CDR3 DNA sequence: TGCGCCAGCAGCCAAGGCGGAGGGTCTCAAGAGACCCAGTACTTC. The V and J genes are TRBV4-1 and TRBJ2-5; possibly TRBD2 for D (6 bases). Per germline, CDR1 MGHRA and CDR2 YSYEKL. This CDR3 contains 15 residues. V was clipped by 1 base and J by 2 bases, with 11 bases between them.

The chain is built from TRBV13 and TRBJ1-4; the D gene is possibly TRBD1 (6 bases). The CDR3 contains 15 residues. V lost 4 bases and J lost 4, with 13 bases in between. Germline V lookup: CDR1 PRHDT, CDR2 FYEKMQ (reference sequence). This CDR3 is CASSSNRAFNEKLFF. CDR3 bases: TGTGCCAGCAGCTCGAACAGGGCCTTTAATGAAAAACTGTTTTTT. The variable domain in full, completed from reference TRBV13 and TRBJ1-4, reads AAGVIQSPRHLIKEKRETATLKCYPIPRHDTVYWYQQGPGQDPQFLISFYEKMQSDKGSIPDRFSAQQFSDYHSELNMSSLELGDSALYFCASSSNRAFNEKLFFGSGTQLSVL.

J is TRBJ1-1 and V is TRBV27, with D unclear. The V and J ends lost 6 bases and 1 base respectively, with 9 bases between them. The germline CDR1 and CDR2 sequences are MNHEY and SMNVEV (reference sequence). The CDR3 sequence is 13 residues long. The CDR3 sequence: CASRIRENTEAFF. The CDR3 nucleotides read TGTGCCAGCAGGATTCGGGAGAACACTGAAGCTTTCTTT.

This chain connects TRBV27 to TRBJ2-3; D possibly matches TRBD1 or TRBD2 (6 bases each). The V and J ends lost 6 bases and 3 bases respectively, with 19 bases between them. Germline V gene data show CDR1 as MNHEY and CDR2 as SMNVEV (reference sequence). The CDR3 loop spans 16 amino acids. The CDR3 DNA is TGTGCCAGCAGCTTCGCGAGGGGGGTTGGGACAGATACGCAGTATTTT. Protein sequence: CASSFARGVGTDTQYF.

The chain uses TRBV25-1 and TRBJ1-6; D not certain. The CDR3 covers 13 residues. Trimming pared 5 bases from V and 7 bases from J, leaving 9 bases between. The germline V gene has CDR1 MGHDK and CDR2 SYGVNS. The CDR3 DNA reads as TGTGCCAGCAGTCCAGGAGGGAATTCACCCCTCCACTTT. This gives the protein CASSPGGNSPLHF. The full variable domain, with the rest looked up from reference TRBV25-1 and TRBJ1-6, is EADIYQTPRYLVIGTGKKITLECSQTMGHDKMYWYQQDPGMELHLIHYSYGVNSTEKGDLSSESTVSRIRTEHFPLTLESARPSHTSQYLCASSPGGNSPLHFGNGTRLTVT.

The chain recombines TRBV25-1 with TRBJ1-6; D not certain. This CDR3 comprises 16 residues. Germline assignment: CDR1 MGHDK and CDR2 SYGVNS. Between the trimmed V and J ends, which lost 6 bases and 9 bases, there was a span of 21 bases. This CDR3 reads CASSSAALGVGSPLHF. The CDR3, as DNA: TGTGCCAGCAGCTCAGCGGCCCTGGGTGTCGGTTCACCCCTCCACTTT.

The V gene is TRBV7-2, the J gene TRBJ1-6, with D tentatively TRBD1 (6 bases). Deletions cut 5 bases from V and 8 bases from J, with 16 bases between. The germline V gene has CDR1 SGHTA and CDR2 FQGNSA. This CDR3 is 15 amino acids long. CDR3 bases: TGTGCCAGCAGCCCCCAGACAGGATCCGATTCACCCCTCCACTTT. It translates to CASSPQTGSDSPLHF. The full variable domain, rest sourced from reference TRBV7-2 and TRBJ1-6, is GAGVSQSPSNKVTEKGKDVELRCDPISGHTALYWYRQSLGQGLEFLIYFQGNSAPDKSGLPSDRFSAERTGGSVSTLTIQRTQQEDSAVYLCASSPQTGSDSPLHFGNGTRLTVT.

The CDR3 nucleotides are TGCAGCGTCGGGGACCGCGGAGGGGGTACGACTGAAGCTTTCTTT. This gives the protein CSVGDRGGGTTEAFF. This chain uses TRBV29-1 with TRBJ1-1; the D gene is possibly TRBD1 (6 bases). CDR1 is SQVTM, CDR2 ANQGSEA, per germline. The CDR3 contains 15 residues. Trimming cost V 6 bases and J 5 bases, with 22 bases left between them. The whole variable domain, filled in from reference TRBV29-1 and TRBJ1-1, reads SAVISQKPSRDICQRGTSLTIQCQVDSQVTMMFWYRQQPGQSLTLIATANQGSEATYESGFVIDKFPISRPNLTFSTLTVSNMSPEDSSIYLCSVGDRGGGTTEAFFGQGTRLTVV.

Only a few counts were recorded for this clone. The chain has TRBV2 and TRBJ1-1, with a possible D match to TRBD1 (6 bases). Germline V gene sequence: CDR1 SNHLY, CDR2 FYNNEI. The CDR3 runs 13 residues. Trimming pared 8 bases from V and 8 bases from J, leaving 18 bases between. CDR3 sequence: CASRSYPTGEAFF. CDR3 in DNA: TGTGCCAGCCGATCCTACCCGACAGGCGAAGCTTTCTTT.

The chain links TRBV15 to TRBJ2-3; weak D call: TRBD2 (7 bases). CDR3 size: 17 residues. Germline CDR1 and CDR2: LNHNV and YYDKDF (reference sequence). Trimming shortened V by 0 bases and J by 3 bases, and 16 bases separated the two germline ends. The chain's CDR3 is CATSRDRAGALTDTQYF. The CDR3 DNA sequence: TGTGCCACCAGCAGAGATCGGGCGGGGGCTTTAACAGATACGCAGTATTTT.

The rearrangement uses TRBV4-1 and TRBJ1-1; D is possibly TRBD1 (6 bases). The CDR3 sequence is 16 residues long. Germline CDR1 is MGHRA and CDR2 is YSYEKL. The V end was cut by 1 base, the J end by 5 bases, with 17 bases between. The CDR3 sequence is CASSQGPQGKITEAFF. The CDR3 bases are TGCGCCAGCAGCCAAGGACCCCAGGGGAAAATAACTGAAGCTTTCTTT.

This clone is a singleton in its sample. This rearrangement joins TRBV25-1 to TRBJ2-2; D is perhaps TRBD1 or TRBD2 (5 bases each). This CDR3 has 13 residues. The germline CDR1 and CDR2 sequences are MGHDK and SYGVNS. V was trimmed by 4 bases and J by 4 bases, leaving 7 bases between them. The CDR3 DNA is TGTGCCAGCAGTGCTGGGGGCACCGGGGAGCTGTTTTTT. This encodes CASSAGGTGELFF.

This clone has a handful of counts. The chain employs TRBV7-9 and TRBJ1-5; D gene uncertain. Germline assignment: CDR1 SEHNR and CDR2 FQNEAQ (reference sequence). CDR3 length: 13 amino acids. Trimming stripped 1 base from V and 5 bases from J, with 6 bases between. The CDR3 nucleotides are TGTGCCAGCAGCTTAGTTGGAGATCAGCCCCAGCATTTT. It yields the protein CASSLVGDQPQHF.

As DNA, the CDR3 is TGCAGCGTTGATCGAGCGGGACAGGGAAAGCAGTACTTC. This translates into CSVDRAGQGKQYF. The V and J genes are TRBV29-1 and TRBJ2-7; 9 bases are a match to TRBD1. V lost 3 bases, J lost 8 bases, and 8 bases stayed unmatched. The CDR3 is made up of 13 amino acids. Per the germline V gene, CDR1 is SQVTM and CDR2 is ANQGSEA.

The sample holds a few counts of this clone. The chain has TRBV25-1 and TRBJ2-3; no definite D call. The CDR3 totals 15 residues. V shed 3 bases and J shed 0 bases, with 10 bases lying between them. Per the germline V gene, CDR1 is MGHDK and CDR2 is SYGVNS. The CDR3 protein is CASSDGYHSTDTQYF. The CDR3 nucleotides are TGTGCCAGCAGTGATGGCTATCATAGCACAGATACGCAGTATTTT.

The CDR3 bases are TGTGCCAGCAGTTACGGGGCTAGCGGGGGGGCACAGACCCAGTACTTC. Its translation is CASSYGASGGAQTQYF. The gene calls are TRBV27 and TRBJ2-5; 12 bases match TRBD2. The CDR3 runs 16 residues. The junction had 9 bases not matched to a gene; V was cut back by 4 bases and J by 6 bases. Per the germline V gene, CDR1 is MNHEY and CDR2 is SMNVEV (reference sequence).

This rearrangement joins TRBV29-1 to TRBJ2-7; D tentatively reads TRBD1 or TRBD2 (5 bases each). The CDR3 is 13 residues long. In germline, CDR1 is SQVTM, CDR2 ANQGSEA. CDR3 bases: TGCAGAATCGGTCGGGGACCAACATTCGAGCAGTACTTC. Translation gives CRIGRGPTFEQYF.

The V gene is TRBV9, the J gene TRBJ2-1; D remains unclear. The germline V gene encodes CDR1 SGDLS and CDR2 YYNGEE. The CDR3 consists of 14 residues. The V and J ends lost 2 bases and 4 bases respectively, with 10 bases between them. This chain's CDR3 is CASSVVGAYNEQFF. In DNA form, the CDR3 reads TGTGCCAGCAGCGTGGTAGGCGCTTACAATGAGCAGTTCTTC.

V and J are TRBV27 and TRBJ1-6, with unresolved D. The germline V gene has CDR1 MNHEY and CDR2 SMNVEV (reference sequence). The V end lost 0 bases, the J end lost 9 bases, and 12 bases lay between the germline ends. This CDR3 spans 15 amino acids. The CDR3 spells CASSLSGSGISPLHF. CDR3 bases: TGTGCCAGCAGTTTATCTGGGAGCGGTATTTCACCCCTCCACTTT.